These 27 T cell receptor beta chains share one sample of origin, sequenced in a study of T-cell reconstitution after alpha-beta-depleted transplantation in children. Unique molecular identifiers were used in preparing the TCRbeta library. One entry per CDR3 protein, called by TCRdb with MiXCR from the PCR reads. The table has 350,000 to 450,000 distinct CDR3 sequences, around 21% seen once. The starting material was PBMCs from the stem cell graft donor, obtained from the stem cell graft. The receptors were sampled from a human donor who donated a stem cell graft to a child with acute myeloid leukemia.

This clonotype was counted ten times or more. J is TRBJ2-3 and V is TRBV20-1, with 9 bases identical to TRBD1. V lost 5 bases to trimming and J lost 1 base; unmatched junction nucleotides: 4. This CDR3 region has 14 residues. The germline gives CDR1 DFQATT, CDR2 SNEGSKA (reference sequence). As DNA, the CDR3 is TGCAGTGCTCGGGACAGGGTGGGCACAGATACGCAGTATTTT. Its protein is CSARDRVGTDTQYF.

The gene calls are TRBV27 and TRBJ2-5; D possibly uses TRBD1 or TRBD2 (5 bases each). The CDR3 runs to 14 residues. Germline lookup yields CDR1 MNHEY and CDR2 SMNVEV (reference sequence). The V end lost 3 bases, the J end lost 4 bases, and 12 bases lay between the germline ends. The DNA of the CDR3 is TGTGCCAGCAGTTTGGGGACCCTGCTAGAGACCCAGTACTTC. The encoded protein is CASSLGTLLETQYF.

This chain uses TRBV12-3 or TRBV12-4 with TRBJ2-2; D might be TRBD1 (5 bases). Trimming removed 3 bases at V and 4 bases at J, with 15 bases between. There are 16 residues in the CDR3. The CDR3 loop is CASSFSPFQGTGELFF. In nucleotides, the CDR3 is TGTGCCAGCAGTTTCTCTCCTTTCCAGGGCACCGGGGAGCTGTTTTTT.

V and J are TRBV14 and TRBJ1-1, with D unresolved. Germline V CDR1 and CDR2: SGHDN, FVKESK. The CDR3 is made up of 13 amino acids. With 4 bases removed from V and 1 base from J, the gap between germline ends came to 7 bases. For the CDR3, the DNA is TGTGCCAGCAGCCCTCAGGCGAACACTGAAGCTTTCTTT. Translating gives CASSPQANTEAFF.

This clonotype was seen many times. CDR3 DNA sequence: TGTGCCGCCACCCGCGGCGGTTATACGCAGTATTTT. It codes for CAATRGGYTQYF. The chain couples TRBV12-3 or TRBV12-4 to TRBJ2-3; no firm D call. The V end lost 11 bases, the J end lost 7 bases, and 16 bases lay between the germline ends. This CDR3 contains 12 residues.

The chain is built from TRBV12-3 or TRBV12-4 and TRBJ1-2, with 7 nucleotides matching TRBD1. The CDR3 spans 16 residues. V shed 4 bases and J 2 bases; nucleotides not matched to a gene: 10. CDR3 in DNA: TGTGCCAGCAGTTGGGCCCAGGGGGGCGGCAACTATGGCTACACCTTC. Amino acid sequence: CASSWAQGGGNYGYTF.

This sequence joins TRBV29-1 and TRBJ2-7, with 7 bases matching TRBD1. V dropped 5 bases and J dropped 0; count of bases not matched to a gene: 7. There are 14 residues in the CDR3. Germline lookup yields CDR1 SQVTM and CDR2 ANQGSEA. The CDR3 reads CSVRQGPSSYEQYF. The CDR3 DNA follows: TGCAGCGTTCGACAGGGTCCGAGCTCCTACGAGCAGTACTTC.

This clonotype was seen repeatedly, ten times or more. The CDR3 spells CSATSGGQGDTQYF. In DNA, the CDR3 is TGCAGTGCCACTTCCGGGGGGCAGGGAGATACGCAGTATTTT. J is TRBJ2-3 and V is TRBV20-1; D might be TRBD2 (7 bases). Germline V gene sequence: CDR1 DFQATT, CDR2 SNEGSKA (reference sequence). V dropped 6 bases and J dropped 5 bases, with 18 bases sitting between them. This CDR3 region has 14 residues.

This clonotype was picked up a small number of times. This chain uses TRBV24-1 with TRBJ1-1; tentatively, D is TRBD1 (5 bases). Trimming shortened V by 6 bases and J by 1 base, and 8 bases separated the two germline ends. There are 13 residues in the CDR3. CDR1 and CDR2 (germline): KGHDR, SFDVKD. The CDR3 is CATSSGTNTEAFF. CDR3 in DNA: TGTGCCACCAGTTCAGGGACGAACACTGAAGCTTTCTTT.

There are a few counts of this clonotype. J is TRBJ1-1 and V is TRBV3-1; D call uncertain. Germline lookup yields CDR1 LGHDT and CDR2 YNNKEL (reference sequence). The CDR3 has 14 residues. With 1 base removed from V and 4 bases from J, the gap between germline ends came to 10 bases. CDR3 residues: CASSQGWQGTEAFF. CDR3 in DNA: TGTGCCAGCAGCCAAGGATGGCAAGGCACTGAAGCTTTCTTT.

This clonotype has more than one count but fewer than ten. CDR3 residues: CASSFESGLAGYEQYF. CDR3 coding DNA: TGTGCCAGCAGTTTTGAGTCGGGACTAGCGGGATACGAGCAGTACTTC. This chain uses TRBV12-3 or TRBV12-4 with TRBJ2-7, with 13 bases aligning to TRBD2. Losses at the gene ends were 3 bases for V and 4 bases for J; bases not matched to a gene: 6. This CDR3 spans 16 amino acids.

This clonotype was seen at least ten times. The CDR3 sequence: CAISESGQGYEQYF. CDR3 in DNA: TGTGCCATCAGTGAGTCAGGACAGGGCTACGAGCAGTACTTC. The rearrangement links TRBV10-3 to TRBJ2-7, with 8 bases aligning to TRBD1. Trimming removed 0 bases from V and 3 bases from J; junction bases left unmatched: 1. CDR3 length: 14 amino acids. CDR1 is ENHRY and CDR2 is SYGVKD in the germline V gene.

The sample holds many counts of this clonotype. The J gene is TRBJ1-1, the V gene TRBV29-1, with D perhaps TRBD1 (6 bases). The CDR3 is made up of 13 amino acids. The ends were cut back, 8 bases at V and 1 base at J, with 14 bases in the middle. The germline V gene encodes CDR1 SQVTM and CDR2 ANQGSEA. The CDR3 DNA is TGCAGCCCCGGAGGGGGATCGAACACTGAAGCTTTCTTT. Its translation: CSPGGGSNTEAFF.

CDR3 amino acids: CASSFQGGGSPLHF. Written as DNA, the CDR3 is TGTGCCAGCAGCTTCCAGGGGGGAGGTTCACCCCTCCACTTT. This chain joins TRBV7-2 and TRBJ1-6; the match to TRBD1 covers 7 bases. V lost 3 bases to trimming and J lost 9 bases; unmatched junction nucleotides: 5. This CDR3 spans 14 amino acids. Germline V gene sequence: CDR1 SGHTA, CDR2 FQGNSA.

This clonotype is judged medium-sized. This rearrangement joins TRBV20-1 to TRBJ2-1; 10 nucleotides align to TRBD2. This CDR3 has 16 residues. J gave up 0 bases and V 5 bases, and 7 bases lay outside the gene matches. Germline V gene lookup returns CDR1 DFQATT and CDR2 SNEGSKA (reference sequence). CDR3 residues: CSAYPLAGSSYNEQFF. CDR3 coding DNA: TGCAGTGCTTACCCACTAGCGGGGAGCTCCTACAATGAGCAGTTCTTC.

The chain employs TRBV20-1 and TRBJ1-1; possible D gene TRBD1, 6 bases. CDR3 length: 14 amino acids. Germline assignment: CDR1 DFQATT and CDR2 SNEGSKA (reference sequence). Deletions cut 6 bases from V and 4 bases from J, with 18 bases between. The CDR3 sequence is CSARGGQWRTEAFF. The DNA of the CDR3 is TGCAGTGCCCGAGGGGGGCAGTGGCGCACTGAAGCTTTCTTT.

This rearrangement joins TRBV7-9 to TRBJ2-7, with a weak D call TRBD1 (6 bases). Looked up from germline, CDR1 is SEHNR and CDR2 is FQNEAQ (reference sequence). V lost 4 bases and J 5 bases, leaving 15 bases between the germline ends. The CDR3 loop spans 14 amino acids. CDR3 coding DNA: TGTGCCAGCAGCTCAACGGGACACACAAACGAGCAGTACTTC. Protein: CASSSTGHTNEQYF.

This rearrangement joins TRBV27 to TRBJ2-7; D is unresolved. Germline V lookup: CDR1 MNHEY, CDR2 SMNVEV (reference sequence). The CDR3 is 12 amino acids. Trimming removed 4 bases at V and 7 bases at J, with 11 bases between. CDR3 in DNA: TGTGCCAGCAGTTCTTGGAACGGGGAGCAGTACTTC. This sequence encodes CASSSWNGEQYF.

In its sample, this clonotype was seen a few times. This chain joins TRBV2 and TRBJ2-1; a weak D match, TRBD2 (6 bases). Per germline, CDR1 SNHLY and CDR2 FYNNEI. The V gene lost 6 bases and the J gene lost 0 bases, with 15 bases spanning the gap. The length of the CDR3 is 16 residues. CDR3 protein: CASRARRDPSYNEQFF. The DNA of the CDR3 is TGTGCCAGCAGAGCTCGGCGGGACCCCTCCTACAATGAGCAGTTCTTC.

This clonotype appeared many times. V gene TRBV20-1 combines with J gene TRBJ2-1; maybe TRBD1 (6 bases). This CDR3 contains 16 residues. Per germline, CDR1 DFQATT and CDR2 SNEGSKA (reference sequence). V was trimmed by 1 base and J by 0 bases, leaving 13 bases between them. The CDR3 loop reads CSARVGTSSSYNEQFF. CDR3 coding DNA: TGCAGTGCTAGAGTCGGGACATCGAGCTCCTACAATGAGCAGTTCTTC.

V is TRBV20-1 and J is TRBJ2-7; TRBD2 aligns across 9 bases. The V and J ends lost 6 bases and 1 base, in that order; junction bases with no gene match: 4. This CDR3 is 13 amino acids long. The germline gives CDR1 DFQATT, CDR2 SNEGSKA (reference sequence). CDR3 nucleotides: TGCAGTGCGTTAGCGGGAGTGTCCTACGAGCAGTACTTC. Protein sequence: CSALAGVSYEQYF.

This clonotype was detected only a few times. The CDR3 nucleotides read TGCAGTGCTACCTCACTAGCGGGAGTTGGAAATGAGCAGTTCTTC. Encoded protein: CSATSLAGVGNEQFF. The chain uses TRBV20-1 and TRBJ2-1; 11 positions agree with TRBD2. Germline assignment: CDR1 DFQATT and CDR2 SNEGSKA (reference sequence). J gave up 7 bases and V 4 bases, and 9 bases lay outside the gene matches. The CDR3 totals 15 residues.

This clonotype has more than one count but fewer than ten. The V gene is TRBV25-1, the J gene TRBJ2-1, with D maybe TRBD1 (6 bases). The germline CDR1 and CDR2 sequences are MGHDK and SYGVNS. This CDR3 contains 18 residues. V gave up 4 bases and J gave up 0 bases, with 19 bases separating them. CDR3 in DNA: TGTGCCAGCAGTGTAGCTGTCAAGAGGGGGAGCTCCTACAATGAGCAGTTCTTC. Encoded protein: CASSVAVKRGSSYNEQFF.

The rearrangement links TRBV6-5 to TRBJ2-5; D is ambiguous. Trimming left V 2 bases short and J 0 bases short, with 4 bases between. There are 13 residues in the CDR3. Germline CDR1 and CDR2: MNHEY and SVGAGI. CDR3 bases: TGTGCCAGCAGTTACACGTACCAAGAGACCCAGTACTTC. It specifies CASSYTYQETQYF.

The CDR3 loop is CATWTGGNQPQHF. CDR3 nucleotide sequence: TGTGCCACCTGGACAGGGGGCAATCAGCCCCAGCATTTT. The V and J genes are TRBV12-3 or TRBV12-4 and TRBJ1-5; TRBD1 matches 9 bases. V shed 10 bases, J shed 2 bases, and the junction held 3 bases outside the gene matches. The CDR3 totals 13 residues.

Regarding this clonotype: It is likely a read error, because the conserved phenylalanine at the end of the CDR3 is missing. The V call is TRBV19, the J call TRBJ1-4; D call uncertain. The V gene's germline CDR1 is LNHDA and CDR2 SQIVND (reference sequence). The CDR3 consists of 16 residues. V lost 5 bases, J lost 0 bases, and 13 bases lay in between. CDR3 region: CASSAIGLSTNEKLFS. CDR3 DNA sequence: TGTGCCAGTAGTGCAATCGGACTCTCAACTAATGAAAAACTGTTTTCT.

The sample holds many counts of this clonotype. The chain recombines TRBV15 with TRBJ2-1, with TRBD2 as a possible D gene (6 bases). Trimming shortened V by 0 bases and J by 6 bases, and 12 bases separated the two germline ends. The CDR3 extends over 15 amino acids. CDR1 is LNHNV and CDR2 is YYDKDF in the germline V gene (reference sequence). The CDR3 here is CATSREGGYLNEQFF. The CDR3 DNA follows: TGTGCCACCAGCAGAGAGGGAGGCTATCTCAATGAGCAGTTCTTC.